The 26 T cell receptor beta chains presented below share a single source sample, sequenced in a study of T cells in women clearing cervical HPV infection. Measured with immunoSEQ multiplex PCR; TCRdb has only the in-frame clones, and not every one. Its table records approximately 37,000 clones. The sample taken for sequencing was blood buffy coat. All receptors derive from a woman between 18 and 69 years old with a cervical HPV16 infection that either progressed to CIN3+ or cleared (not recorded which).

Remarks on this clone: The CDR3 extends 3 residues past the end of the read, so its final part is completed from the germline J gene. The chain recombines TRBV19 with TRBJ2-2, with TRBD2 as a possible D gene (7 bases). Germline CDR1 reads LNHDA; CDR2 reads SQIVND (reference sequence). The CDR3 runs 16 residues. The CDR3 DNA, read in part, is TGTGCCGTCGCGGGGGCGATTAGTGGGACTAATGAAAAG. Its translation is CAVAGAISGTNEK. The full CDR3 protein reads CAVAGAISGTNEKLFF. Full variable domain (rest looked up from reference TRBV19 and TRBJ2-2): DGGITQSPKYLFRKEGQNVTLSCEQNLNHDAMYWYRQDPGQGLRLIYYSQIVNDFQKGDIAEGYSVSREKKESFPLTVTSAQKNPTAFYLCAVAGAISGTNEKLFFGEGSRLTVL.

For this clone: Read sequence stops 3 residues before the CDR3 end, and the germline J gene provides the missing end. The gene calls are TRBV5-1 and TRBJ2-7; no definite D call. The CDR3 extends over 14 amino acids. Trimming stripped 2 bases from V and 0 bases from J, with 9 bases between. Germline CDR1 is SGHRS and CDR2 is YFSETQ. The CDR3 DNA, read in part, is TGCGCCAGCAGCTTAGAAACTACCTCCTACGAG. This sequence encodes CASSLETTSYE. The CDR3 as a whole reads CASSLETTSYEQYF.

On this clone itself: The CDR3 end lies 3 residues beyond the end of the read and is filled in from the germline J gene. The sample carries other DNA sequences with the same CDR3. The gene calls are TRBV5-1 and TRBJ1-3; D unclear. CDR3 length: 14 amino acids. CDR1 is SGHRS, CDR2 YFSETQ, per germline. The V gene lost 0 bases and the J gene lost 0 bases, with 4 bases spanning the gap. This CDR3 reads CASSLGSSGNTIYF. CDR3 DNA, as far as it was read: TGCGCCAGCAGCTTGGGTAGCTCTGGAAACACC. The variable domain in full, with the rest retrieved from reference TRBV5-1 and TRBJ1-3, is KAGVTQTPRYLIKTRGQQVTLSCSPISGHRSVSWYQQTPGQGLQFLFEYFSETQRNKGNFPGRFSGRQFSNSRSEMNVSTLELGDSALYLCASSLGSSGNTIYFGEGSWLTVV.

The CDR3 reads CASSLDSQPQHF. The DNA read from the CDR3 is TGTGCCAGCAGCTTAGACAGTCAGCCC. The V and J genes are TRBV7-2 and TRBJ1-5; D unclear. From the germline J gene comes the end of the CDR3, since the read stops 3 residues before it. The germline V gene has CDR1 SGHTA and CDR2 FQGNSA. The CDR3 is 12 amino acids. The germline V and J ends were trimmed by 1 base and 6 bases, with 4 bases remaining between them.

The CDR3 DNA, read in part, is TGTGCCAGTAGTACGACAGGGGGTCGCGATCAGCCC. Protein: CASSTTGGRDQP. The full CDR3 protein reads CASSTTGGRDQPQHF. This chain links TRBV19 with TRBJ1-5, with 9 nucleotides matching TRBD1. The read comes to an end 3 residues before the CDR3 does, leaving the germline J gene to fill in the end. CDR3 length: 15 amino acids. V trimming: 4 bases; J trimming: 5 bases; junction bases outside the gene matches: 6. The germline CDR1 and CDR2 sequences are LNHDA and SQIVND (reference sequence).

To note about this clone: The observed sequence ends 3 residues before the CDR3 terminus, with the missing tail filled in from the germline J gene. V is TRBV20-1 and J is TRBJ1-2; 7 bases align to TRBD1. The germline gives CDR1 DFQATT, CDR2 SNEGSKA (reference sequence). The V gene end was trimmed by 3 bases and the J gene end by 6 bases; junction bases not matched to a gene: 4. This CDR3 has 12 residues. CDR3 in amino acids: CSARDTGDGYTF. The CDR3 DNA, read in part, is TGCAGTGCTAGGGATACAGGGGATGGC.

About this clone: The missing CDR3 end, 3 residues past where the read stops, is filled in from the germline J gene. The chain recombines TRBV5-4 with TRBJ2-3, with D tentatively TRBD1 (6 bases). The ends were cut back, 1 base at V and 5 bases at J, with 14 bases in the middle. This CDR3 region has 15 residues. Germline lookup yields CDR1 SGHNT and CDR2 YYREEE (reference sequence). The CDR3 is CASSLQQGEGDTQYF. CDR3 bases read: TGTGCCAGCAGCTTGCAACAGGGTGAGGGAGATACG.

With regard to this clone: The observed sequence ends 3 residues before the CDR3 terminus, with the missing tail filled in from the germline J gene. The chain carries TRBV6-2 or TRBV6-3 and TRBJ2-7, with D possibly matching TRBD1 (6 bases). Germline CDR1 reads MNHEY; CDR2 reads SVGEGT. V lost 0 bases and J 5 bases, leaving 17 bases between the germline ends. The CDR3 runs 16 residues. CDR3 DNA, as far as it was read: TGTGCCAGCAGTTACTCTCAGGGGCCCTATCCGGACGAG. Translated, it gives CASSYSQGPYPDE. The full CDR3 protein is CASSYSQGPYPDEQYF.

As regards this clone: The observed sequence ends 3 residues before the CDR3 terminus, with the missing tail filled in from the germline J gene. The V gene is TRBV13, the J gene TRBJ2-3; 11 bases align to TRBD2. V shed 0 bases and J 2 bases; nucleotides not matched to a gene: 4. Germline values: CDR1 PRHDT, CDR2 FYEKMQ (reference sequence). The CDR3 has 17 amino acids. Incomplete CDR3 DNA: TGTGCCAGCAGCTTAGGGACTAGCGGGGAGCTCACAGATACG. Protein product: CASSLGTSGELTDT. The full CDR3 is CASSLGTSGELTDTQYF.

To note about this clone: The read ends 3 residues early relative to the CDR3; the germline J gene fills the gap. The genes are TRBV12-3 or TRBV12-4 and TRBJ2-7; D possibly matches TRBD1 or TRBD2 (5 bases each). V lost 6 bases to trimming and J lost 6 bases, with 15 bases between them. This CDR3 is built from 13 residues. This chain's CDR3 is CASSQPPGSEQYF. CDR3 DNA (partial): TGTGCCAGCAGCCAGCCCCCAGGGAGCGAG.

The CDR3 sequence: CASSLSDSYQPQYF. The DNA read from the CDR3 is TGTGCCAGCAGTTTAAGCGACAGTTATCAGCCG. The V call is TRBV28, the J call TRBJ2-3; D might be TRBD1 (5 bases). The read gets to within 3 residues of the CDR3 end, and the germline J gene fills in the rest. The V gene's germline CDR1 is MDHEN and CDR2 SYDVKM. This CDR3 is 14 amino acids long.

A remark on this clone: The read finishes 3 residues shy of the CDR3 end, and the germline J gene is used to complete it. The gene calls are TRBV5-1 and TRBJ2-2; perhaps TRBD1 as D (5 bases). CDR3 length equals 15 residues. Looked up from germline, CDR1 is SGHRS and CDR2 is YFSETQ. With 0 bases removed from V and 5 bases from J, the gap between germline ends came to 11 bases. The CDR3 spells CASSLVGAKTGELFF. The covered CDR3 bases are TGCGCCAGCAGCTTGGTAGGGGCCAAAACCGGGGAG.

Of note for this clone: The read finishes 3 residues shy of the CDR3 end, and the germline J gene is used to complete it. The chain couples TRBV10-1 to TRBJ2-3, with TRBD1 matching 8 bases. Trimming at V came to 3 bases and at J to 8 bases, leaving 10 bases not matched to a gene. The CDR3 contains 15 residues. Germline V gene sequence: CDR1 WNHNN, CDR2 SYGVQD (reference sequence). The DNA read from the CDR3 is TGCGCCAGCAGTGATCCTGGACAGGGAAGCGGTACG. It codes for CASSDPGQGSGT. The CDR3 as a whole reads CASSDPGQGSGTQYF.

CDR3 region: CASSFGTGSYDYTF. The CDR3 DNA, read in part, is TGTGCCAGCAGCTTTGGGACAGGTTCCTACGAC. The rearrangement uses TRBV7-9 and TRBJ1-2, with TRBD1 matching over 8 bases. Read data end 3 residues before the CDR3 end; the end is taken from the germline J gene. The CDR3 runs 14 residues. Germline V gives CDR1 SEHNR, CDR2 FQNEAQ (reference sequence).

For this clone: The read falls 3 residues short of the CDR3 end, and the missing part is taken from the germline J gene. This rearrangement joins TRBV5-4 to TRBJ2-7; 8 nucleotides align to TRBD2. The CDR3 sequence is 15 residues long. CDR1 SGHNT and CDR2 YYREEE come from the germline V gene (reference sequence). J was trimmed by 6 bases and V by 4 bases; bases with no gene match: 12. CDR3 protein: CASSLQTGGGREQYF. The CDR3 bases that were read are TGTGCCAGCAGCCTCCAAACCGGGGGGGGTCGCGAG.

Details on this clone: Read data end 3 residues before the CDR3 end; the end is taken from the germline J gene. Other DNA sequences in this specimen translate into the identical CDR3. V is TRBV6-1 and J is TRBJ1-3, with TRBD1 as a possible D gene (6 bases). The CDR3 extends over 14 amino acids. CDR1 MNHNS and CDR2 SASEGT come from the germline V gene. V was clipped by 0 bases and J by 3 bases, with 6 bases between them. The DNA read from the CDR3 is TGTGCCAGCAGTGAAGCCAGGGGTGGAAACACC. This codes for CASSEARGGNT. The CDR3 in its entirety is CASSEARGGNTIYF.

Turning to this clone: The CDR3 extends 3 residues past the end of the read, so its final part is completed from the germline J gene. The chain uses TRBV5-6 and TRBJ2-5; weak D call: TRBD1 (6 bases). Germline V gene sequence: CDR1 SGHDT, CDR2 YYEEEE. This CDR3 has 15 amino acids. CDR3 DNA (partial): TGTGCCAGCAGCTTGTGGGAGACAGGAGGAGATACC. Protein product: CASSLWETGGDT. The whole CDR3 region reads CASSLWETGGDTQYF.

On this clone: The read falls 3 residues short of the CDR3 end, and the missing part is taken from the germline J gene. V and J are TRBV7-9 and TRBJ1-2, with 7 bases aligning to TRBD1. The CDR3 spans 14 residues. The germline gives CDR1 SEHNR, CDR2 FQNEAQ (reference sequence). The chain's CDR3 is CASSPREGAGGYTF. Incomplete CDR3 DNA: TGTGCCAGCAGCCCACGCGAGGGGGCCGGGGGC.

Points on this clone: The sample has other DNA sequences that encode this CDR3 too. CDR3 bases read: TGTGCCAGCAGCTTGGCTTCAGGAGGCGAG. It translates to CASSLASGGE. The full CDR3 sequence reads CASSLASGGEQYF. The V and J genes are TRBV5-4 and TRBJ2-7, with a possible D match to TRBD2 (5 bases). The CDR3 end is not reached by the read, which stops 3 residues before it; the germline J gene fills it in. The V end was cut by 0 bases, the J end by 6 bases, with 10 bases between. This CDR3 spans 13 amino acids. CDR1 is SGHNT and CDR2 is YYREEE in the germline V gene (reference sequence).

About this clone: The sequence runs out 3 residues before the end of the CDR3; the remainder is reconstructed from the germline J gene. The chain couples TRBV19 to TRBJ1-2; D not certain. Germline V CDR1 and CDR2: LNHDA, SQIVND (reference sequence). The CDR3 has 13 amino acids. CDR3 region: CASSMAGIYDYTF. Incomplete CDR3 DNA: TGTGCCAGTAGTATGGCGGGGATCTACGAC.

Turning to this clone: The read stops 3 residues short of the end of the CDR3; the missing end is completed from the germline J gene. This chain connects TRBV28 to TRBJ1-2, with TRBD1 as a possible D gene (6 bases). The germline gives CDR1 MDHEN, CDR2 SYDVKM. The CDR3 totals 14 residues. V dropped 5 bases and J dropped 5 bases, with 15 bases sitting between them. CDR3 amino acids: CASSPFQGRYGYTF. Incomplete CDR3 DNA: TGTGCCAGCAGTCCCTTCCAGGGGAGGTATGGC.

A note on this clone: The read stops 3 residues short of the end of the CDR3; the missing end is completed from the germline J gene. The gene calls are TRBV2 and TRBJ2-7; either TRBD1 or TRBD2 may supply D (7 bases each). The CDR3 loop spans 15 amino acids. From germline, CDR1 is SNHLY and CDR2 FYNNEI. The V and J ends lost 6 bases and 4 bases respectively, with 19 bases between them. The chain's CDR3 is CASRGGGRTSYEQYF. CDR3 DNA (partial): TGTGCCAGCAGAGGGGGCGGGAGAACATCATACGAG.

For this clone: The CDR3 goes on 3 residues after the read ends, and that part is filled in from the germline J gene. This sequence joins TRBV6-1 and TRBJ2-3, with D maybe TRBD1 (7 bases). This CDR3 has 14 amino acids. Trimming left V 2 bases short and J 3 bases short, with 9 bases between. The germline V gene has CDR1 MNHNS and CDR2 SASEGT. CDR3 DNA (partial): TGTGCCAGCAGTGAACCAGGGGGGACAGATACG. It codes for CASSEPGGTDT. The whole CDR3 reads CASSEPGGTDTQYF.

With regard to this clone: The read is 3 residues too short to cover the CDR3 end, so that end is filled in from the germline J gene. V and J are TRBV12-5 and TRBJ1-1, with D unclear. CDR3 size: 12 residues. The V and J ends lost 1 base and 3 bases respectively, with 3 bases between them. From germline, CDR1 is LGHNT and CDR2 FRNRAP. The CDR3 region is CASGLAYTEAFF. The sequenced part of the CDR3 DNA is TGTGCTAGTGGTTTGGCTTACACTGAA.

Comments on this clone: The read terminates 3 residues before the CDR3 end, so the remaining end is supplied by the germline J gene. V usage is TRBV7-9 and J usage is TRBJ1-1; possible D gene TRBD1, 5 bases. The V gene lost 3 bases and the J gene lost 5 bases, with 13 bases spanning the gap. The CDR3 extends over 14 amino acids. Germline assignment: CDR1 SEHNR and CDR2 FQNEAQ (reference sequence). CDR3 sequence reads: CASSFEQGRTEAFF. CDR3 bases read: TGTGCCAGCAGCTTCGAGCAGGGAAGGACTGAA.

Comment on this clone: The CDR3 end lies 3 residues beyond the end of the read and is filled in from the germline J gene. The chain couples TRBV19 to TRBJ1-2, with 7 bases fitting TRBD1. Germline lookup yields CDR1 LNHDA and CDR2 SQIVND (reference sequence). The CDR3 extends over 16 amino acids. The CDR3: CASSAQQGEGYDDYTF. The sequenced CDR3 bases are TGTGCCAGTAGTGCACAGCAGGGGGAGGGATATGATGAC.